The entry below describes one TCR beta chain. The target antigen is unknown. Produced via immunoSEQ multiplex PCR; TCRdb's table is partial and in-frame only. Of nearly 50,000 clones in the sample, about nine tenths were seen once. Germline-derived CDR1 and CDR2 are MNHNY and SVGAGI (reference sequence). The CDR3 is 16 residues long. V gave up 2 bases and J gave up 0 bases, with 13 bases separating them. The data stem from a study of a mutant IDH1 vaccine in newly diagnosed glioma. The overall study: Of treated patients, 62.5% were men and about 38% women, averaging roughly 40 years. Findings and caveats of the study: Vaccine-induced immune responses occurred in 93.3% of patients. Pseudoprogression seemingly bore no relation to changes in top peripheral T cell clonotypes.

Time point given: baseline, week 1 (first vaccination visit). Described treatment: pre-vaccination baseline after standard-of-care therapy. Diagnosis in the donors showed new WHO grade 3 or 4 astrocytomas that were IDH1-mutant and ATRX-lost. The material sequenced was PBMCs, taken from a glioma patient treated with radiotherapy, temozolomide or both. This TCR came from a man between 35 and 55 years old with glioma. The chain has TRBV6-6 and TRBJ2-5; D uncertain. DNA of the CDR3: TGTGCCAGCAGTTACGAGTTGGGGTTAAACCAAGAGACCCAGTACTTC. It yields the protein CASSYELGLNQETQYF.